This TCR beta chain was retrieved from a study of blood T cell repertoires in COVID-19 (dated by TCRdb to about 2020). Broadly, across the study: Samples from collaborators originated in the United States, Italy and Spain and spanned both the acute and convalescent phases of COVID-19. The prospective study material was composed of cDNA or gDNA derived from T cells, B-cell-depleted T cells, or PBMCs. The dataset comprised deeply sampled blood TCRbeta repertoires from subjects exposed to, actively infected with, or recovered from COVID-19. A freely available public database, intended as a resource for researchers studying the immune response to SARS-CoV-2, is where the repertoires were released. Samples came from the ongoing ImmuneRACE study (first 160 participants) plus 1,254 subjects from 6 global collaborators. The sample metadata nearly always contained a de-identified subject ID, COVID-19 status, age in years and sex. Where available, HLA class I and class II types were taken from metadata supplied by the sample provider and were not determined by assay-based typing. Beyond this particular receptor, the publication reports: The amount of clinical and demographic metadata varied by source and participant and was provided uncurated.

Enrolling through a virtual design, the prospective study's participants ranged in age from about 18 to 100 years and lived across approximately 25 United States geographic areas. In the prospective study, participants were assigned to cohorts based on the clinical history participants reported in a screening survey and a study questionnaire. Exposed participants had been in contact with someone with a PCR-confirmed or clinician-diagnosed COVID-19 case within 2 weeks of study entry. In the prospective study, mobile phlebotomists collected whole blood, serum and a nasopharyngeal or oropharyngeal swab from each participant. Participants in the prospective study had the option to provide additional blood draws and questionnaires over an approximately 2-month period. Prospective study blood samples were shipped either frozen or at room temperature before DNA extraction. Based on the germline V gene (reference sequence), the CDR1 and CDR2 sequences are LGHDT and YNNKEL. Clipping removes 8 bases from V and 13 bases from J, with 8 as the unmatched junction base count. Measured from the cysteine to the phenylalanine, the CDR3 is 10 residues long. Left in the record is the CDR3 DNA by itself, 30 bases read in frame from the first base.

TCRbeta CDR3 regions were amplified from genomic DNA using the immunoSEQ Assay, a bias-controlled multiplex PCR. The authors' analysis ran thus. Within the assay, amplification of reference gene primers was used to estimate how many nucleated cells each sample contained. To quantify the absolute abundance of each unique TCRbeta CDR3 rearrangement, sequence reads were collapsed and filtered. For each sample, productive Simpson clonality was calculated as the square root of Simpson's diversity index over productive rearrangements. TCRdb took this table from immuneACCESS and kept in-frame rearrangements with V and J called. Such tables lack part of the clones; where checked against another copy, unresolved V genes explain under half of the gap, and the rest is unexplained. Clone size and V and J calls were adopted from that table, with D and trimming inferred from the DNA. This sample gives about 300,000 clones in total; approximately 89% of them show up just once. Less than 3.5% of the sample belongs to the ten largest clones.

Comments on this clone: No antigen is known for it. No clone much larger than this one lies a single base away; base qualities are absent.

The receptor was isolated from a woman between 45 and 60 years old who had been exposed to COVID-19. Material: PBMCs or T cells enriched from blood (not recorded which). The chain couples TRBV3-1 (or the pseudogene TRBV3-2) to TRBJ2-7; TRBD1 lines up with 7 middle nucleotides. The DNA reads TGTGCCAGCGGGGACAGACGGGTCTACTTC. Its translation reads: CASGDRRVYF.